The present T cell receptor (beta chain) was sequenced within a study of identical twins. TCRdb reanalysed the 5' RACE reads using MiXCR and keeps one entry per CDR3 protein. The top ten clones hold approximately 14% of a sample with some 760,000 distinct CDR3 sequences, roughly 18% of them seen once. Healthy Caucasian donors formed the entire cohort. The CDR3 runs 17 residues. Trimming left V 3 bases short and J 4 bases short, with 20 bases between. Germline CDR1 LNHNV, CDR2 YYDKDF (reference sequence). A further study also used this sample, focusing on T cells expressing NK-cell markers. Per that paper: HCMV seropositivity characterized most of the eight sequenced donors, and seronegativity one.

The rearrangement joins TRBV15 to TRBJ2-3, with D tentatively TRBD1 or TRBD2 (5 bases each). The sequenced material came from PBMCs. The source of this sequence is a young woman in good health. CDR3 coding DNA: TGTGCCACCAGCAGGATACTCCCGGGACCACCCCCAGATACGCAGTATTTT. It is translated as CATSRILPGPPPDTQYF.